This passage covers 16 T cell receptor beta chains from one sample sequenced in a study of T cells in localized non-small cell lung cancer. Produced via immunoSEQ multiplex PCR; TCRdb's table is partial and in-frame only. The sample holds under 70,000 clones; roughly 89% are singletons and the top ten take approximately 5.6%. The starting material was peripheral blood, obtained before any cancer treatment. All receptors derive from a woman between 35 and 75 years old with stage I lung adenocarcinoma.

CDR3 sequence (DNA): TGTGCCAGCAGTGAGGCCGGGGTCTGGGGATACGAGCAGTACTTC. Its translation: CASSEAGVWGYEQYF. V is TRBV2 and J is TRBJ2-7; TRBD2 is a possible D gene (5 bases). Per germline, CDR1 SNHLY and CDR2 FYNNEI. The CDR3 extends over 15 amino acids. Between the trimmed V and J ends, which lost 3 bases and 4 bases, there was a span of 16 bases.

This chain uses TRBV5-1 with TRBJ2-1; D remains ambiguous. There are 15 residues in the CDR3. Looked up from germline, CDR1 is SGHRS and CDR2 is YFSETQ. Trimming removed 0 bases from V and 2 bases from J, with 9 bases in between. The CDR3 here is CASSLGESAYNEQFF. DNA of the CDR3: TGCGCCAGCAGCTTGGGGGAAAGTGCCTACAATGAGCAGTTCTTC.

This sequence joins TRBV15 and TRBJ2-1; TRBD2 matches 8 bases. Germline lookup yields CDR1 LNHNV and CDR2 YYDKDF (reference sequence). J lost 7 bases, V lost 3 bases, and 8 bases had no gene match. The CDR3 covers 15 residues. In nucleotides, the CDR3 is TGTGCCACCAGCAGGAATCGGGAGGGAGGGAATGAGCAGTTCTTC. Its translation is CATSRNREGGNEQFF.

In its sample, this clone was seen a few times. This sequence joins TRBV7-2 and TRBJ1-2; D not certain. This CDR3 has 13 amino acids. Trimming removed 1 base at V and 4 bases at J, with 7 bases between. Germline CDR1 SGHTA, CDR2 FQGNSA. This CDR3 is CASSLDGSYGYTF. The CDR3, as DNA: TGTGCCAGCAGCTTAGATGGAAGCTATGGCTACACCTTC.

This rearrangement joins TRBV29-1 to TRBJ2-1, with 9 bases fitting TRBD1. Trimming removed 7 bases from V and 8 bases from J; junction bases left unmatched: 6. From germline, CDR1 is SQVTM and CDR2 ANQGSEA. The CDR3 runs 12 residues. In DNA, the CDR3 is TGCAGCGCGGAACAGGGGGCCGATGAGCAGTTCTTC. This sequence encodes CSAEQGADEQFF.

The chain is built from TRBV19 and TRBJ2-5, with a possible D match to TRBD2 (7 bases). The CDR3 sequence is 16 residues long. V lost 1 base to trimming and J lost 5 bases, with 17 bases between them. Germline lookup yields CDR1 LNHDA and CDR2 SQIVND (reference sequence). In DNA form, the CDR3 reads TGTGCCAGTAGTATAGGAGACCGGGGGGCGAGGGAGACCCAGTACTTC. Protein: CASSIGDRGARETQYF.

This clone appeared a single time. CDR3 amino acids: CASSPGTGDHTGELFF. The CDR3 bases are TGTGCCAGCAGCCCCGGGACAGGGGATCACACCGGGGAGCTGTTTTTT. The gene calls are TRBV7-9 and TRBJ2-2; 10 bases agree with TRBD1. CDR3 size: 16 residues. Germline CDR1 is SEHNR and CDR2 is FQNEAQ (reference sequence). The V segment lost 5 bases and the J segment 3 bases; nucleotides outside the gene matches: 6.

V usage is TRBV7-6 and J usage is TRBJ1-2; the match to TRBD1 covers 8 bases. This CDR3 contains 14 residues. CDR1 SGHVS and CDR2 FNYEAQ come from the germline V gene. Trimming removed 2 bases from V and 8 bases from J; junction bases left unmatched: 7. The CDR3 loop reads CASSLMRQGSGYTF. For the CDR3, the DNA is TGTGCCAGCAGCTTAATGCGACAGGGGAGCGGCTACACCTTC. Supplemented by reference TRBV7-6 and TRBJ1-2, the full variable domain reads GAGVSQSPRYKVTKRGQDVALRCDPISGHVSLYWYRQALGQGPEFLTYFNYEAQQDKSGLPNDRFSAERPEGSISTLTIQRTEQRDSAMYRCASSLMRQGSGYTFGSGTRLTVV.

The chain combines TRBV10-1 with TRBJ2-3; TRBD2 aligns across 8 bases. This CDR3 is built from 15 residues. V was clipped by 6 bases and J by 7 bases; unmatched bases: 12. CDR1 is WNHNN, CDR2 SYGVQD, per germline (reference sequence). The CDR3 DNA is TGCGCCAGCAGCGGGGGGGCCTCGGTTTCTAATACGCAGTATTTT. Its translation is CASSGGASVSNTQYF.

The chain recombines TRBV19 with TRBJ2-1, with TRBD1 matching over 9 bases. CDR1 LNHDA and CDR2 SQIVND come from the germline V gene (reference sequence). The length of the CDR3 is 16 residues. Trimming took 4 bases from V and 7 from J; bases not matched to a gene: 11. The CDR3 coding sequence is TGTGCCAGTAGTACCGGTCCCGGGACAGGGTTGAATGAGCAGTTCTTC. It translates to CASSTGPGTGLNEQFF.

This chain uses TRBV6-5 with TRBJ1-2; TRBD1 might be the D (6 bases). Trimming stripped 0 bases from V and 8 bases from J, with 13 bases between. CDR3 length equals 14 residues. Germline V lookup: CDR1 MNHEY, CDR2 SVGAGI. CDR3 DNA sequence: TGTGCCAGCAGTTACTCCGACAGGTTACGCGGCTACACCTTC. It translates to CASSYSDRLRGYTF.

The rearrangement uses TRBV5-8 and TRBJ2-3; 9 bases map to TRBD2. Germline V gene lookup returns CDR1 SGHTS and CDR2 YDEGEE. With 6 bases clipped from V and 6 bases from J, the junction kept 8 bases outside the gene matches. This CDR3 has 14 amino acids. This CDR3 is CASIAKTSGDTQYF. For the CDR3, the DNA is TGTGCCAGCATCGCTAAAACTAGCGGGGATACGCAGTATTTT.

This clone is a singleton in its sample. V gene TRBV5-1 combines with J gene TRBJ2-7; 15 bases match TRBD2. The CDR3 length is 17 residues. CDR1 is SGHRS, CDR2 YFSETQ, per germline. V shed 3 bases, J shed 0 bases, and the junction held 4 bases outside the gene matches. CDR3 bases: TGCGCCAGCAGCTCCGGGACTAGCGGGGGGCCCTCCTACGAGCAGTACTTC. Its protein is CASSSGTSGGPSYEQYF.

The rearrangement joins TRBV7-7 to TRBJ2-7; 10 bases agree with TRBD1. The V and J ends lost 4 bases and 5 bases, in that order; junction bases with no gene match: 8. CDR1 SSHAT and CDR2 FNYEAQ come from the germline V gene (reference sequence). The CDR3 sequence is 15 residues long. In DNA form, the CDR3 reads TGTGCCAGCAGCTGGCGGGACAGGGGCGCCGACGAGCAGTACTTC. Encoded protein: CASSWRDRGADEQYF.

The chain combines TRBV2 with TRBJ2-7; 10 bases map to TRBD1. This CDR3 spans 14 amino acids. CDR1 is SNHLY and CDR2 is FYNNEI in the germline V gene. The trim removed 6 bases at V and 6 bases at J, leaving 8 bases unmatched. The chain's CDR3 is CASRAGTGVSEQYF. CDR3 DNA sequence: TGTGCCAGCAGAGCCGGGACAGGGGTCTCCGAGCAGTACTTC.

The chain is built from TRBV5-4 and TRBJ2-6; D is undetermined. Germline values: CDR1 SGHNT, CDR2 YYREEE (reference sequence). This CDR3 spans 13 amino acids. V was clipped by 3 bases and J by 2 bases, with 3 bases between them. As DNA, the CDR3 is TGTGCCAGCAGCTGGACTGGGGCCAACGTCCTGACTTTC. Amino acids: CASSWTGANVLTF. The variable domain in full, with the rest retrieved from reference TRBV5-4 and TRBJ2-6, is ETGVTQSPTHLIKTRGQQVTLRCSSQSGHNTVSWYQQALGQGPQFIFQYYREEENGRGNFPPRFSGLQFPNYSSELNVNALELDDSALYLCASSWTGANVLTFGAGSRLTVL.